These T cell receptor beta chains were read from a single sample in a study of glioma-infiltrating T cells after dendritic cell vaccination. TCRdb's table, derived via immunoSEQ multiplex PCR, lists solely in-frame clones and lacks some. The data contain about 92,000 clones, over 75% of them singletons. The starting material was blood, obtained before dendritic cell vaccination. These receptors came from a human donor with glioblastoma. The CDR3 runs from the conserved cysteine through the conserved F or W. Each record gives: clone size, J gene, D gene, V gene, CDR3 protein, CDR3 DNA. A D gene is named only where the DNA matches it firmly. Size values are once, few and many counts, or a class for expanded clones, and some rows have none.

NA,TRBJ2-3,NA,TRBV5-6,CASSPVLSQRDTQYF,TGTGCCAGCAGCCCCGTCCTTAGCCAGCGGGATACGCAGTATTTT
few,TRBJ2-7,TRBD2,TRBV7-2,CASSLSGGAYEQYF,TGTGCCAGCAGCCTTAGCGGGGGGGCCTACGAGCAGTACTTC
NA,TRBJ2-5,NA,TRBV7-2,CASSPQGGGETQYF,TGTGCCAGCAGCCCCCAGGGAGGGGGGGAGACCCAGTACTTC
NA,TRBJ2-2,TRBD1,TRBV13,CASSTDGTGRTGELFF,TGTGCCAGCAGCACTGACGGGACAGGGAGGACCGGGGAGCTGTTTTTT
NA,TRBJ2-7,NA,TRBV6-1,CASSGNSYEQYF,TGTGCCAGCAGTGGTAACTCCTACGAGCAGTACTTC
NA,TRBJ1-5,TRBD1,TRBV6-5,CASSPTGTNNQPQHF,TGTGCCAGCAGTCCGACAGGGACCAACAATCAGCCCCAGCATTTT
once,TRBJ2-5,NA,TRBV7-2,CASSLGQGETQYF,TGTGCCAGCAGCTTAGGCCAGGGAGAGACCCAGTACTTC
NA,TRBJ2-5,NA,TRBV5-1,CASSFRDTYQETQYF,TGCGCCAGCAGCTTCAGGGACACCTATCAAGAGACCCAGTACTTC
NA,TRBJ2-7,NA,TRBV7-7,CASSSRTAPYEQYF,TGTGCCAGCAGCTCCCGGACAGCCCCCTACGAGCAGTACTTC
few,TRBJ2-5,TRBD2,TRBV11-2,CASSHWGLAGVETQYF,TGTGCCAGCAGCCACTGGGGGCTAGCGGGAGTGGAGACCCAGTACTTC
NA,TRBJ1-2,NA,TRBV4-3,CASSQGGQQANYGYTF,TGCGCCAGCAGCCAAGGTGGACAACAAGCTAACTATGGCTACACCTTC
once,TRBJ2-1,TRBD2,TRBV6-1,CASKVSGSSYNEQFF,TGTGCCAGCAAGGTCAGCGGGAGCTCCTACAATGAGCAGTTCTTC
NA,TRBJ2-1,NA,TRBV28,CASSRGTSYNEQFF,TGTGCCAGCAGTAGGGGGACCTCCTACAATGAGCAGTTCTTC
NA,TRBJ1-2,TRBD1,TRBV4-3,CASSQDNPGQEYGYTF,TGCGCCAGCAGCCAAGATAACCCCGGACAGGAGTATGGCTACACCTTC
NA,TRBJ2-7,TRBD1,TRBV27,CASSTTGGTDEQYF,TGTGCCAGCAGTACGACAGGGGGTACGGACGAGCAGTACTTC
NA,TRBJ2-7,TRBD1,TRBV29-1,CSVPRGTGHEQYF,TGCAGCGTTCCCAGGGGGACGGGGCACGAGCAGTACTTC
NA,TRBJ1-5,NA,TRBV9,CASSVGGGGNQPQHF,TGTGCCAGCAGCGTAGGTGGAGGGGGCAATCAGCCCCAGCATTTT
NA,TRBJ1-6,NA,TRBV5-6,CASSPPESSYNSPLHF,TGTGCCAGCAGCCCCCCGGAGAGCTCCTATAATTCGCCCCTCCACTTT
NA,TRBJ2-4,NA,TRBV2,CASSESVNKNIQYF,TGTGCCAGCAGTGAATCAGTAAACAAAAACATTCAGTACTTC
NA,TRBJ1-3,NA,TRBV7-2,CASRALGQAYSGNTIYF,TGTGCCAGCAGGGCCCTGGGGCAGGCCTACTCTGGAAACACCATATATTTT
NA,TRBJ1-2,NA,TRBV7-9,CASSSQKGGGTDYGYTF,TGTGCCAGCAGCTCCCAGAAGGGTGGGGGGACCGACTATGGCTACACCTTC
NA,TRBJ2-7,NA,TRBV18,CASSPVGGAYEQYF,TGTGCCAGCTCACCCGTCGGGGGAGCCTACGAGCAGTACTTC
NA,TRBJ1-1,TRBD1,TRBV30,CAWMRDSFGYTEAFF,TGTGCCTGGATGCGGGACAGCTTCGGGTACACTGAAGCTTTCTTT
NA,TRBJ2-7,TRBD1,TRBV9,CASSLGTGTYEQYF,TGTGCCAGCAGCCTAGGGACAGGTACCTACGAGCAGTACTTC
NA,TRBJ1-6,TRBD1,TRBV23-1,CASSQSPGQDNSPLHF,TGCGCCAGCAGTCAATCCCCAGGACAGGATAATTCACCCCTCCACTTT
NA,TRBJ1-1,TRBD1,TRBV11-1,CASSSWTGGYTEAFF,TGTGCCAGCAGCTCATGGACAGGAGGGTACACTGAAGCTTTCTTT
NA,TRBJ2-1,TRBD2,TRBV30,CAWSPTSGRAYNEQFF,TGTGCCTGGAGCCCAACTAGCGGGAGGGCCTACAATGAGCAGTTCTTC
NA,TRBJ1-5,TRBD1,TRBV25-1,CASRDRGSNQPQHF,TGTGCCAGCAGGGACAGGGGATCAAATCAGCCCCAGCATTTT
NA,TRBJ1-5,TRBD1,TRBV7-8,CASSLDGTGEGENQPQHF,TGTGCCAGCAGCTTAGACGGGACAGGGGAAGGGGAGAATCAGCCCCAGCATTTT
NA,TRBJ1-2,NA,TRBV4-1,CASSQGGEQMYGYTF,TGCGCCAGCAGCCAAGGCGGGGAGCAGATGTATGGCTACACCTTC
NA,TRBJ2-1,TRBD2,TRBV6-1,CASSEQSRLAGYNEQFF,TGTGCCAGCAGTGAACAATCCAGGCTAGCGGGGTACAATGAGCAGTTCTTC
NA,TRBJ2-7,TRBD2,TRBV7-2,CASSRTSGNTYEQYF,TGTGCCAGCAGCCGAACTAGCGGGAATACCTACGAGCAGTACTTC
NA,TRBJ2-5,TRBD1,TRBV10-3,CAISEEQHRGETQYF,TGTGCCATCAGTGAGGAACAACACAGGGGGGAGACCCAGTACTTC
NA,TRBJ1-1,TRBD1,TRBV5-1,CATKQGMNTEAFF,TGCGCCACTAAACAGGGGATGAACACTGAAGCTTTCTTT
NA,TRBJ1-5,TRBD1,TRBV28,CASSSSGQGRYQPQHF,TGTGCCAGCAGTTCCTCAGGACAGGGCCGATATCAGCCCCAGCATTTT
few,TRBJ1-4,TRBD1,TRBV15,CATSRETGGEKLFF,TGTGCCACCAGCAGAGAGACAGGGGGGGAAAAACTGTTTTTT
NA,TRBJ2-1,TRBD2,TRBV19,CASSIGPSGGWYNEQFF,TGTGCCAGTAGTATCGGCCCTAGCGGGGGGTGGTACAATGAGCAGTTCTTC
NA,TRBJ1-2,NA,TRBV7-2,CASSLNAPGMRSYGYTF,TGTGCCAGCAGCTTAAATGCCCCAGGGATGAGGAGCTATGGCTACACCTTC
NA,TRBJ1-5,TRBD1,TRBV19,CAIQTGYNQPQHF,TGTGCCATCCAGACAGGGTACAATCAGCCCCAGCATTTT
NA,TRBJ1-3,NA,TRBV9,CASSPGTTGNTIYF,TGTGCCAGCAGCCCCGGGACAACTGGAAACACCATATATTTT
NA,TRBJ2-5,TRBD2,TRBV30,CAWRRRGGETQYF,TGTGCCTGGAGGCGGAGGGGAGGGGAGACCCAGTACTTC
once,TRBJ1-1,TRBD1,TRBV28,CASSLGGGRGQGNTEAFF,TGTGCCAGCAGTTTGGGGGGAGGCAGGGGGCAGGGGAACACTGAAGCTTTCTTT
NA,TRBJ2-1,NA,TRBV6-5,CASTSYNEQFF,TGTGCCAGCACCTCTTACAATGAGCAGTTCTTC
once,TRBJ1-5,TRBD1,TRBV27,CASSDTGTGDIQPQHF,TGTGCCAGCAGTGATACTGGGACAGGGGATATTCAGCCCCAGCATTTT
NA,TRBJ2-1,TRBD2,TRBV7-3,CASSLGGGPIGSYNEQFF,TGTGCCAGCAGCTTAGGCGGGGGACCCATTGGTTCCTACAATGAGCAGTTCTTC
NA,TRBJ1-6,NA,TRBV7-9,CASSLDSHNSPLHF,TGTGCCAGCAGCTTGGACAGCCATAATTCACCCCTCCACTTT
NA,TRBJ1-1,NA,TRBV9,CASSPLSVNTEAFF,TGTGCCAGCAGCCCCCTCAGCGTGAACACTGAAGCTTTCTTT
NA,TRBJ2-5,NA,TRBV29-1,CSVEQGGGETQYF,TGCAGCGTTGAACAGGGAGGTGGGGAGACCCAGTACTTC